This T cell receptor beta chain was identified in a study of CD8+CD57+ T cells in acquired aplastic anemia. This CDR3 contains 13 residues. V was trimmed by 4 bases and J by 4 bases, leaving 13 bases between them. Per germline, CDR1 DFQATT and CDR2 SNEGSKA (reference sequence). Only patients with CD8+CD57+ cell expansion on flow cytometry were chosen for sequencing. Investigators profiled TCR beta VDJ and CDR3 from genomic DNA template. One entry per CDR3 protein, called by TCRdb with MiXCR from the reads. This table has roughly 180,000 distinct CDR3 sequences, roughly three fifths appearing once. This clonotype was recorded a few times.

The sequenced sample was sorted CD4+, CD8+, or CD8+CD57+ T cells (not recorded which) from PBMCs. V and J are TRBV20-1 and TRBJ1-1; D call uncertain. The source is a human donor with aplastic anemia. CDR3 protein: CSAKISGFTEAFF. CDR3 DNA: TGCAGTGCTAAAATATCGGGGTTCACTGAAGCTTTCTTT.